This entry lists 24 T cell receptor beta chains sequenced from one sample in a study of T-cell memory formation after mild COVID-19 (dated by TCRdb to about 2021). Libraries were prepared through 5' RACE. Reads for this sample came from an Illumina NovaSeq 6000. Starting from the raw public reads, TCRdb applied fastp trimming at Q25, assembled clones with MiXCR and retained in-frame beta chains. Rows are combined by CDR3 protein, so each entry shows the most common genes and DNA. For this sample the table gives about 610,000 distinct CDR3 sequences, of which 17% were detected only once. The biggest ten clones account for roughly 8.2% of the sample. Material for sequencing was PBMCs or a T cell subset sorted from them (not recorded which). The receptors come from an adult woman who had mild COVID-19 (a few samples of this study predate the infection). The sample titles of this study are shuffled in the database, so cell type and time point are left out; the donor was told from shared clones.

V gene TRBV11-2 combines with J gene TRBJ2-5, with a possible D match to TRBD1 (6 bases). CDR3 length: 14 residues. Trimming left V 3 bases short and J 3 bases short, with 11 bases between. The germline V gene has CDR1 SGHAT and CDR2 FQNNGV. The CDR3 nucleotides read TGTGCCAGCAGCTTGGGGGCAGGGAAAGAGACCCAGTACTTC. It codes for CASSLGAGKETQYF.

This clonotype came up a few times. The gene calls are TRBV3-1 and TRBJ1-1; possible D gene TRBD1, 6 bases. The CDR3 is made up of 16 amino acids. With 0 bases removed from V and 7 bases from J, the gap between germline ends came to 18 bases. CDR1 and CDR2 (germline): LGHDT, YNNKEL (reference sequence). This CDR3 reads CASSQELGNVGGEAFF. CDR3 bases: TGTGCCAGCAGCCAAGAACTGGGCAACGTAGGGGGTGAAGCTTTCTTT.

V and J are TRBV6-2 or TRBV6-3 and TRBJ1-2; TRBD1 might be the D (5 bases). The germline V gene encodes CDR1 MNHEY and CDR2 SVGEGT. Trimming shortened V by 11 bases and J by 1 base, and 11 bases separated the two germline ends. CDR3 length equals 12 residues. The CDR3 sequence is CAGRTLNYGYTF. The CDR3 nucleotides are TGTGCCGGCCGGACACTTAACTATGGCTACACCTTC.

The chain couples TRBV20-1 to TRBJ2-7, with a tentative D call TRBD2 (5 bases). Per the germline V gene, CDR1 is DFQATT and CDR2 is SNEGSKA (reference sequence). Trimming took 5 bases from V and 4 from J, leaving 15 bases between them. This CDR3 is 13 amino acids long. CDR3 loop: CSAPGVDRYEQYF. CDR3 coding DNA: TGCAGTGCTCCCGGGGTGGACCGATACGAGCAGTACTTC.

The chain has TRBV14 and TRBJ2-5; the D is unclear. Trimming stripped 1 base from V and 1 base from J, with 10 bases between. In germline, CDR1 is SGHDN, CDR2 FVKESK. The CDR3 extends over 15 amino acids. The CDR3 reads CASSQVFGGQETQYF. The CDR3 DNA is TGTGCCAGCAGCCAAGTATTCGGTGGCCAAGAGACCCAGTACTTC.

Here the CDR3 DNA reads TGCAGTGCTAGTGTAGCGGAGGCCCAGTACTTC. Translating gives CSASVAEAQYF. The chain couples TRBV20-1 to TRBJ2-5; TRBD2 is a possible D gene (6 bases). Trimming took 3 bases from V and 9 from J, leaving 11 bases between them. CDR1 is DFQATT, CDR2 SNEGSKA, per germline (reference sequence). CDR3 length: 11 residues.

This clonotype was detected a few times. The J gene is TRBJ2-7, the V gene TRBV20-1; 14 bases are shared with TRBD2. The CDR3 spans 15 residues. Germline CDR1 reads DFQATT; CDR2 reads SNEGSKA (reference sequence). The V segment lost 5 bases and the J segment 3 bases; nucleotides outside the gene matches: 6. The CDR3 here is CSAPTTSGGVYEQYF. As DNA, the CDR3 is TGCAGTGCTCCTACGACTAGCGGGGGGGTCTACGAGCAGTACTTC.

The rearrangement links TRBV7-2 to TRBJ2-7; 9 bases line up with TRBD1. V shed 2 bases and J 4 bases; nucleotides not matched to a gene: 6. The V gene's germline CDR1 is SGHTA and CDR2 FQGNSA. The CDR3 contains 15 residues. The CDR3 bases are TGTGCCAGCAGCTTAAGGGACAGGGCAATTTACGAGCAGTACTTC. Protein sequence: CASSLRDRAIYEQYF. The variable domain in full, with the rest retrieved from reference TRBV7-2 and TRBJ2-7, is GAGVSQSPSNKVTEKGKDVELRCDPISGHTALYWYRQSLGQGLEFLIYFQGNSAPDKSGLPSDRFSAERTGGSVSTLTIQRTQQEDSAVYLCASSLRDRAIYEQYFGPGTRLTVT.

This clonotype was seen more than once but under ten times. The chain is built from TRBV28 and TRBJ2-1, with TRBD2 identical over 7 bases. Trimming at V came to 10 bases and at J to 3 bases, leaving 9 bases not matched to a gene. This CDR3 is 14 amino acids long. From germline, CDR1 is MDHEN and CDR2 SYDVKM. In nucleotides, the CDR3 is TGTGCCACCCAACCCCGGGACTACTACAATGAGCAGTTCTTC. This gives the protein CATQPRDYYNEQFF.

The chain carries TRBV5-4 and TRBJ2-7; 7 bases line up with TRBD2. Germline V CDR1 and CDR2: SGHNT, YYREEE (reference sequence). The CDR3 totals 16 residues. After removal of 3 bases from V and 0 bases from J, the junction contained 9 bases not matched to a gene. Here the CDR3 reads CASSWGGAGSSYEQYF. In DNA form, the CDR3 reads TGTGCCAGCAGCTGGGGGGGAGCGGGAAGCTCCTACGAGCAGTACTTC.

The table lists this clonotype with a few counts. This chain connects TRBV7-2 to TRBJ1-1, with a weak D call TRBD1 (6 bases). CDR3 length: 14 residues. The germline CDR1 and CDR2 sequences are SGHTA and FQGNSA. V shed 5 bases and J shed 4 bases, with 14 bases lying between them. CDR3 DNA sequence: TGTGCCAGCAGCGCGACACAGGGCCGCACTGAAGCTTTCTTT. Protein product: CASSATQGRTEAFF.

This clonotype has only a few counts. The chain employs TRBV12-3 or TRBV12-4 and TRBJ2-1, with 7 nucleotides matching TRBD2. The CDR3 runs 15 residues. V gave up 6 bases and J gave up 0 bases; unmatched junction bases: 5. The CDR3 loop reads CASSLGTTSYNEQFF. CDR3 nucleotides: TGTGCCAGCAGCCTCGGGACTACCTCCTACAATGAGCAGTTCTTC.

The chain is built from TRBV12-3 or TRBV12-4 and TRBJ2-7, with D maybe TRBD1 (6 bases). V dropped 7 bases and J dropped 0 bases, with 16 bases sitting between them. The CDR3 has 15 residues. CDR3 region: CASKRDTSASYEQYF. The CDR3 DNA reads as TGTGCCAGCAAGAGGGACACATCAGCCTCCTACGAGCAGTACTTC.

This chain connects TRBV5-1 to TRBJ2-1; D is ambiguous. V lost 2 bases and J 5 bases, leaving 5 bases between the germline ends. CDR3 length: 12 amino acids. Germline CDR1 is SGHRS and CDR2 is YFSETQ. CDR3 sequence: CASSLRNNEQFF. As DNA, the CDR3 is TGCGCCAGCAGCTTACGGAACAATGAGCAGTTCTTC.

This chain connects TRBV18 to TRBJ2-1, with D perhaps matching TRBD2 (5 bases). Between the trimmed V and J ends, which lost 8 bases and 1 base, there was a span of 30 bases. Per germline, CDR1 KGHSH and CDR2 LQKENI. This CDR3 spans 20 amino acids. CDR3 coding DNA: TGTGCCAGCGCCTCCCCCCCGACTACTCGCCTACCTCCGTCCTACAATGAGCAGTTCTTC. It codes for CASASPPTTRLPPSYNEQFF.

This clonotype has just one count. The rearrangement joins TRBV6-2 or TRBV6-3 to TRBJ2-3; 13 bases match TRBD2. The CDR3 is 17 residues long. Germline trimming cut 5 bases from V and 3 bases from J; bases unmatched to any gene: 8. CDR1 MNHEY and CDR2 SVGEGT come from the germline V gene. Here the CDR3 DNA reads TGTGCCAGCAGTCAGGGACTAGCGGGAACGGTGACAGATACGCAGTATTTT. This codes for CASSQGLAGTVTDTQYF.

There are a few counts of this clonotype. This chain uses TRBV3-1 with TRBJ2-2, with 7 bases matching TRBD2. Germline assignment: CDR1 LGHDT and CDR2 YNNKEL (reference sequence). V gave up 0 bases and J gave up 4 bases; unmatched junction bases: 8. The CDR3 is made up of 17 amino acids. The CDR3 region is CASSQDRAGTGTGELFF. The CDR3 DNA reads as TGTGCCAGCAGCCAAGATAGAGCGGGGACGGGCACCGGGGAGCTGTTTTTT.

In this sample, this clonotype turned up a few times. The CDR3 nucleotides are TGTGCCAGCAGTGAGGGGGCTAGCGGGAGGCACAATGAGCAGTTCTTC. Translation: CASSEGASGRHNEQFF. The gene calls are TRBV6-4 and TRBJ2-1, with TRBD2 matching over 11 bases. The CDR3 is 16 amino acids. The junction had 6 bases not matched to a gene; V was cut back by 3 bases and J by 5 bases. CDR1 MRHNA and CDR2 SNTAGT come from the germline V gene.

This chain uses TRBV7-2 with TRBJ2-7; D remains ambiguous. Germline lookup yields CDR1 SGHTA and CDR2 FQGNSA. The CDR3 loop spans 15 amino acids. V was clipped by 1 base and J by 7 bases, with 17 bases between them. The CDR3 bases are TGTGCCAGCAGCTTAGAGAGTACCACTGCAAGGGAGCAGTACTTC. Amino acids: CASSLESTTAREQYF.

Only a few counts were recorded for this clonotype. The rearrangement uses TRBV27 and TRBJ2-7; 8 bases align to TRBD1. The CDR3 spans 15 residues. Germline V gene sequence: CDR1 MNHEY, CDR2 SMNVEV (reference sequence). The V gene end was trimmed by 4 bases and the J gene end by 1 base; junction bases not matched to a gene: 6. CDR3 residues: CASSSGQGISYEQYF. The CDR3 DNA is TGTGCCAGCAGTTCCGGACAGGGTATATCCTACGAGCAGTACTTC.

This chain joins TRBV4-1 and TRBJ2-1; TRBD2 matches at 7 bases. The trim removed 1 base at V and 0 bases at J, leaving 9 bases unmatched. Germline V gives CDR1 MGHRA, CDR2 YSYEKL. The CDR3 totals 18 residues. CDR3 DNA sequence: TGCGCCAGCAGCCAAGTGCCTAGCGGATCTGACTCCTACAATGAGCAGTTCTTC. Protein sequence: CASSQVPSGSDSYNEQFF.

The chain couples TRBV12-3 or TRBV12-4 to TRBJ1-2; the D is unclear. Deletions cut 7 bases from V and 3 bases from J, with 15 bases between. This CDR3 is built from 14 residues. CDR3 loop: CASTQPGSYYGYTF. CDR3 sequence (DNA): TGTGCCAGCACCCAGCCCGGAAGTTACTATGGCTACACCTTC.

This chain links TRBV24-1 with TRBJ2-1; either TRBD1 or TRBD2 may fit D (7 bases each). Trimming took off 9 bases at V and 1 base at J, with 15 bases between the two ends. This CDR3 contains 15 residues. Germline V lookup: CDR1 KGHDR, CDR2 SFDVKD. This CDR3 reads CATRGRQGSYNEQFF. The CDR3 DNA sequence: TGTGCCACCCGCGGGAGACAGGGATCCTACAATGAGCAGTTCTTC.

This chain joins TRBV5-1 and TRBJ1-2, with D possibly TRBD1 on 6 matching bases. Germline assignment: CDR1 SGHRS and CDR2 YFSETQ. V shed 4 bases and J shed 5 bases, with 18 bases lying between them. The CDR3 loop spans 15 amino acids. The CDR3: CASSKDSATSYGYTF. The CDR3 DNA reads TGCGCCAGCAGCAAGGACAGCGCAACAAGTTATGGCTACACCTTC.